The rows below give T cell receptor beta chains drawn from one sample of a study of cytomegalovirus exposure and HLA in healthy donors. Sequenced by immunoSEQ multiplex PCR; TCRdb stores in-frame clones only, minus some. The data contain approximately 190,000 clones, around 83% of them singletons. Sequenced sample: PBMCs. The receptor set was obtained from a man aged 35 to 55 in good health and CMV-seropositive. CDR3s include the opening cysteine and the closing phenylalanine or tryptophan. D genes are given only for firm matches. Size is omitted from some rows. Given values are once, few, many or a class for expanded clones.

v_gene	d_gene	j_gene	abundance	CDR3aa	CDR3nt
TRBV2	NA	TRBJ1-4	NA	CATCQGLNEKLFF	TGTGCCACCTGCCAGGGACTTAATGAAAAACTGTTTTTT
TRBV25-1	NA	TRBJ2-3	few	CASSGSVSTDTQYF	TGTGCCAGCAGTGGGAGCGTCAGCACAGATACGCAGTATTTT
TRBV30	NA	TRBJ2-3	NA	CAWSGGQPQGTDTQYF	TGTGCCTGGAGTGGGGGGCAGCCGCAAGGAACAGATACGCAGTATTTT
TRBV11-2	NA	TRBJ2-7	NA	CASSLDLPGKGQYF	TGTGCCAGCAGCTTAGACCTCCCAGGGAAAGGGCAGTACTTC
TRBV19	NA	TRBJ1-5	NA	CASSLYRDLYSNQPQHF	TGTGCCAGTAGTTTATACAGGGACCTGTATAGCAATCAGCCCCAGCATTTT
TRBV19	TRBD1	TRBJ1-4	NA	CASSSQGLTEKLFF	TGTGCCAGTAGTTCACAGGGGCTGACGGAAAAACTGTTTTTT
TRBV4-3	NA	TRBJ1-2	NA	CASSQDTWALQGYTF	TGCGCCAGCAGCCAAGATACATGGGCGTTGCAAGGCTACACCTTC
TRBV6-5	NA	TRBJ2-5	NA	CASSYSRGTPEETQYF	TGTGCCAGCAGTTACTCGAGGGGGACACCCGAAGAGACCCAGTACTTC
TRBV6-1	NA	TRBJ2-3	once	CASSDSGTNTQYF	TGTGCCAGCAGTGACTCTGGTACAAATACGCAGTATTTT
TRBV5-4	NA	TRBJ2-7	NA	CASSLRAGDEQYF	TGTGCCAGCAGCTTGAGGGCAGGGGACGAGCAGTACTTC
TRBV4-2	NA	TRBJ1-2	NA	CASSQDNGFMEGYTF	TGTGCCAGCAGCCAAGATAACGGCTTCATGGAGGGCTACACCTTC
TRBV15	TRBD1	TRBJ2-7	NA	CATSGGQGNEQYF	TGTGCCACCAGCGGGGGACAGGGAAACGAGCAGTACTTC
TRBV13	NA	TRBJ2-1	NA	CASSLAVTNEQFF	TGTGCCAGCAGCTTAGCGGTCACCAATGAGCAGTTCTTC
TRBV2	TRBD1	TRBJ1-1	once	CARDNRGAVNTEAFF	TGTGCCAGAGATAACAGGGGCGCCGTGAACACTGAAGCTTTCTTT
TRBV11-3	NA	TRBJ2-3	once	CASSLRGGTDTQYF	TGTGCCAGCAGCTTAAGAGGCGGCACAGATACGCAGTATTTT
TRBV28	NA	TRBJ1-5	NA	CASSYPQSYSNQPQHF	TGTGCCAGCAGTTACCCACAGAGTTATAGCAATCAGCCCCAGCATTTT
TRBV5-1	NA	TRBJ2-1	NA	CASSRRRDYNEQFF	TGCGCCAGCAGCCGCCGCCGGGACTACAATGAGCAGTTCTTC
TRBV9	NA	TRBJ1-1	NA	CASSGEQGTYRAEAFF	TGTGCCAGCAGCGGTGAACAGGGCACTTATAGAGCTGAAGCTTTCTTT
TRBV6-1	TRBD1	TRBJ2-1	once	CASSGATGGSYNEQFF	TGTGCCAGCAGTGGGGCGACAGGGGGCTCCTACAATGAGCAGTTCTTC
TRBV7-9	TRBD2	TRBJ2-1	NA	CSSSTTAGGSYNEQFF	TGTTCCAGCAGCACCACGGCGGGGGGGTCCTACAATGAGCAGTTCTTC
TRBV6-6	NA	TRBJ2-3	NA	CASSSGDTDTQYF	TGTGCCAGCAGTTCGGGGGACACAGATACGCAGTATTTT
TRBV6-1	TRBD1	TRBJ2-7	NA	CASRTTGGRSYEQYF	TGTGCCAGCAGAACTACAGGGGGACGCTCCTACGAGCAGTACTTC
TRBV11-3	NA	TRBJ2-7	NA	CASSLSGSHEQYF	TGTGCCAGCAGCCTTTCGGGATCGCACGAGCAGTACTTC
TRBV5-1	TRBD1	TRBJ1-3	NA	CASSLDAGTGVFVDTIYF	TGCGCCAGCAGCTTGGACGCCGGGACAGGGGTCTTCGTTGACACCATATATTTT
TRBV6-5	TRBD2	TRBJ2-7	once	CASAPSGRRTYEQYF	TGTGCCAGCGCCCCTAGCGGGAGAAGAACCTACGAGCAGTACTTC
TRBV11-2	NA	TRBJ2-3	NA	CASSLADAGTQYF	TGTGCCAGCAGCTTAGCTGACGCGGGTACGCAGTATTTT
TRBV30	TRBD1	TRBJ1-1	NA	CASTGGRAFF	TGTGCCTCTACAGGGGGCCGGGCTTTCTTT
TRBV18	TRBD1	TRBJ2-2	NA	CASSPRTGPTGELFF	TGTGCCAGCTCCCCAAGGACAGGGCCCACCGGGGAGCTGTTTTTT
TRBV5-5	NA	TRBJ1-3	NA	CASSLAGVTPTGGNTIYF	TGTGCCAGCAGCTTGGCCGGGGTGACTCCTACGGGGGGAAACACCATATATTTT
TRBV9	NA	TRBJ1-1	NA	CASQPTGRNTEAFF	TGTGCCAGCCAGCCGACGGGGAGGAACACTGAAGCTTTCTTT
TRBV2	NA	TRBJ2-5	once	CASSREQETQYF	TGTGCCAGCAGTAGGGAGCAAGAGACCCAGTACTTC
TRBV4-2	TRBD2	TRBJ2-1	NA	CASSQPSPGLERRSSYNEQFF	TGTGCCAGCAGCCAACCTTCTCCGGGACTAGAGAGACGAAGCTCCTACAATGAGCAGTTCTTC
TRBV19	NA	TRBJ2-5	few	CASSLRTAETQYF	TGTGCCAGTAGCCTACGGACAGCCGAGACCCAGTACTTC
TRBV6-6	TRBD1	TRBJ2-7	NA	CVSGGTGAPYEQYF	TGTGTTTCCGGAGGGACAGGGGCTCCCTACGAGCAGTACTTC
TRBV4-2	TRBD1	TRBJ1-4	NA	CASSQSTGPNEKLFF	TGTGCCAGCAGCCAATCGACAGGGCCTAATGAAAAACTGTTTTTT
TRBV27	NA	TRBJ2-1	once	CASSLLGSKNEQFF	TGTGCCAGCAGTTTATTAGGGAGTAAGAATGAGCAGTTCTTC
TRBV6-1	NA	TRBJ2-3	few	CASSEDVRNMQYF	TGTGCCAGCAGTGAAGATGTTAGAAATATGCAGTATTTT
TRBV29-1	TRBD1	TRBJ1-1	NA	CSVTGAEAFF	TGCAGCGTTACAGGGGCTGAAGCTTTCTTT
TRBV7-9	NA	TRBJ2-5	NA	CASSLAGRAETQYF	TGTGCCAGCAGCTTAGCCGGCAGGGCGGAGACCCAGTACTTC
TRBV6-6	NA	TRBJ1-5	NA	CATGAGNQPQHF	TGTGCCACCGGAGCGGGAAATCAGCCCCAGCATTTT
TRBV27	TRBD2	TRBJ2-5	NA	CASSPNRFWTSGTQETQYF	TGTGCCAGCAGTCCCAACCGATTCTGGACTAGCGGGACCCAAGAGACCCAGTACTTC
TRBV27	NA	TRBJ2-7	NA	CASSLYASGSYEQYF	TGTGCCAGCAGTTTGTATGCCTCAGGATCTTACGAGCAGTACTTC
TRBV5-1	TRBD2	TRBJ2-3	once	CASSLGVGLAGTDTQYF	TGCGCCAGCAGCTTGGGGGTTGGCCTAGCGGGCACAGATACGCAGTATTTT
TRBV5-1	TRBD2	TRBJ2-7	NA	CASSLSRTSGTPYEQYF	TGCGCCAGCAGCTTATCACGGACTAGCGGAACCCCCTACGAGCAGTACTTC
TRBV30	NA	TRBJ1-5	NA	CAWSVAWEGRGNQPQHF	TGTGCCTGGAGTGTAGCGTGGGAGGGACGGGGCAATCAGCCCCAGCATTTT
TRBV16	TRBD1	TRBJ1-1	NA	CASSLTGTGATEAFF	TGTGCCAGCAGCCTAACCGGGACAGGGGCCACTGAAGCTTTCTTT
TRBV7-2	NA	TRBJ1-2	NA	CASSSTANYGYTF	TGTGCCAGCAGCTCGACAGCTAACTATGGCTACACCTTC
TRBV19	TRBD1	TRBJ1-1	NA	CASSRTGNTEAFF	TGTGCCAGTAGTCGGACAGGGAACACTGAAGCTTTCTTT
TRBV5-1	TRBD2	TRBJ2-3	NA	CASSFGGGVAGAWDTQYF	TGCGCCAGCAGCTTTGGGGGAGGAGTAGCGGGTGCTTGGGATACGCAGTATTTT
TRBV21-1	NA	TRBJ1-1	NA	CASSKRDRGRRKNTEAFF	TGTGCCAGCAGCAAGAGGGACAGGGGGCGCCGTAAGAACACTGAAGCTTTCTTT
TRBV7-8	TRBD2	TRBJ2-1	NA	CASSPLAGENNEQFF	TGTGCCAGCAGCCCCCTAGCGGGAGAGAACAATGAGCAGTTCTTC
TRBV5-1	NA	TRBJ2-3	NA	CASSLWAVATDTQYF	TGCGCCAGCAGCTTGTGGGCAGTTGCCACAGATACGCAGTATTTT
TRBV18	TRBD2	TRBJ2-7	NA	CASSPSGGEQYF	TGTGCCAGCTCACCAAGCGGGGGCGAGCAGTACTTC
TRBV19	TRBD2	TRBJ2-1	NA	CASKILAGVTNEQFF	TGTGCCAGTAAAATACTAGCGGGAGTGACCAATGAGCAGTTCTTC